One TCR beta chain is described in this entry. Its antigen is as yet unknown. Constant-segment primers were used for 5'RACE, and the resulting TCR alpha and TCR beta cDNA libraries carried sample barcodes and UMIs. A single record per CDR3 protein comes from TCRdb applying MiXCR to the 5' RACE reads. The table includes about 180,000 distinct CDR3 sequences, under 20% detected once. The data stem from a study of T-cell memory formation after mild COVID-19. General study results and limits: Pre-infection memory carried some responding clones, suggesting that cross-reactive memory joined. CD8+ contracting clones occupied EMRA, while CD4+ ones occupied mainly CM and EM. What remained unconfirmed was the SARS-CoV-2 specificity of second-wave clones peaking on day 37.

Germline lookup yields CDR1 LGHDT and CDR2 YNNKEL (reference sequence). V was shortened by 7 bases and J by 0 bases, with 10 bases between the two germline ends. CDR3 size: 14 residues. Sequencing was carried out using PBMCs or a T cell subset sorted from them (not recorded which). V and J are TRBV3-1 and TRBJ1-3; D remains unclear. The source is a man aged 18 to 30 who had mild COVID-19 (a few samples of this study predate the infection). Cell type and time point are not known. In DNA, the CDR3 is TGTGCCAGCAACAACGGTAACTCTGGAAACACCATATATTTT. It yields the protein CASNNGNSGNTIYF.